This T cell receptor (beta chain) originates from a study of CD8 T cells in Susac syndrome. Study results and caveats: It was acknowledged by the study that relatively few individuals were included in its TCR sequencing and HLA analysis.

RNA was extracted with the RNeasy kit, and a quantity of roughly 0.5 to 1 ug was reverse transcribed using random hexamers. The method of amplification for TCR beta CDR3 was immunoSEQ multiplex PCR, covering 54 Vbeta and 13 Jbeta. MiXCR was run by TCRdb on the immunoSEQ multiplex PCR reads, yielding one entry per CDR3 protein. The sample carries about 180,000 distinct CDR3 sequences, approximately 95% recorded once. Blood CD8+ and CD4+ T cells underwent high-throughput TCR beta sequencing. Relapsing-remitting disease, either stable or active, was present in the multiple sclerosis controls, who were treatment-naive patients. Comment on this clonotype: Its antigen is undetermined.

The germline CDR1 and CDR2 sequences are SGDLS and YYNGEE. Trimming pared 5 bases from V and 2 bases from J, leaving 15 bases between. The CDR3 has 15 residues. The chain combines TRBV9 with TRBJ2-3; D is possibly TRBD2 (6 bases). The sequence came from a human donor with multiple sclerosis. Sequenced: CD8+ T cells from PBMCs. DNA of the CDR3: TGTGCCAGCAGTCGGGGGTCCGGCATCACAGATACGCAGTATTTT. Translating it yields CASSRGSGITDTQYF.